Listed below are T cell receptor beta chains from one sample, sequenced in a study of blood T cells in healthy people across ages. MiXCR was run by TCRdb on the 5' RACE reads, yielding one entry per CDR3 protein. The repertoire holds around 800,000 distinct CDR3 sequences, with roughly 25% as singletons. This sample was also put to use in a study of T cells of mothers and their children.

Sequencing used blood. The receptors stem from a boy between 10 and 17 years old in good health. Each CDR3 is given with its conserved first and last residue. D genes are given only for firm matches. For some rows the clone size is stated as once, few or many, or as a class when expanded; others skip it.

j_gene | d_gene | v_gene | abundance | CDR3aa | CDR3nt
TRBJ2-2 | - | TRBV14 | once | CASSQDTIGELFF | TGTGCCAGCAGCCAAGATACCATCGGGGAGCTGTTTTTT
TRBJ1-1 | TRBD1 | TRBV7-3 | - | CASSLMGTENTEAFF | TGTGCCAGCAGCTTAATGGGGACAGAGAACACTGAAGCTTTCTTT
TRBJ2-3 | - | TRBV12-3/TRBV12-4 | many | CASSFQGSTDTQYF | TGCGCCAGCAGCTTCCAGGGCAGCACAGATACGCAGTATTTT
TRBJ2-7 | - | TRBV12-3/TRBV12-4 | - | CASSPGRRAQYF | TGTGCCAGCAGTCCGGGACGGCGCGCGCAGTACTTC
TRBJ2-5 | TRBD2 | TRBV3-1 | few | CASSQLAGDWQETQYF | TGTGCCAGCAGCCAACTAGCGGGGGACTGGCAAGAGACCCAGTACTTC
TRBJ2-1 | - | TRBV28 | - | CAGSPGDNEQFF | TGTGCCGGCAGTCCAGGGGACAATGAGCAGTTCTTC
TRBJ2-7 | - | TRBV2 | few | CASSEAARMANEQYF | TGTGCCAGCAGTGAAGCGGCCAGGATGGCTAACGAGCAGTACTTC
TRBJ2-7 | - | TRBV7-9 | - | CASSSPRGRWYEQYF | TGTGCCAGCAGCTCCCCCCGGGGCCGTTGGTACGAGCAGTACTTC
TRBJ1-1 | - | TRBV10-3 | - | CASMRGTLNTEAFF | TGTGCCTCCATGAGAGGGACACTGAACACTGAAGCTTTCTTT
TRBJ2-3 | - | TRBV7-3 | few | CASSLAYTDTQYF | TGTGCCAGCAGCTTAGCGTACACAGATACGCAGTATTTT
TRBJ2-7 | - | TRBV27 | many | CASSPGVPRAYEQYF | TGTGCCAGCAGCCCGGGAGTCCCCAGGGCCTACGAGCAGTACTTC
TRBJ2-5 | - | TRBV28 | - | CASRYGCFRYF | TGTGCCAGCAGATATGGCTGTTTTCGGTACTTC
TRBJ2-2 | - | TRBV2 | - | CASSEGQSNTGELFF | TGTGCCAGCAGTGAAGGACAGTCGAACACCGGGGAGCTGTTTTTT